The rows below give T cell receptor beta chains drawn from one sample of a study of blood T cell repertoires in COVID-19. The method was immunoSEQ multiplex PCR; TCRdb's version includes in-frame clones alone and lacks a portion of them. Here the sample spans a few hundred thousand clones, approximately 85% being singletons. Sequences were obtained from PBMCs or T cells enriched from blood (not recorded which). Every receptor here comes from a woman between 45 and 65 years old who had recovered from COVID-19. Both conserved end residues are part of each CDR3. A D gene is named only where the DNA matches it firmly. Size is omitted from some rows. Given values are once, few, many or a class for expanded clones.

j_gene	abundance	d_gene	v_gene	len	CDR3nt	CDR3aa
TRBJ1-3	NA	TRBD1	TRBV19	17	TGTGCCAGTACCAACTGGACAGGGGGTTACTCTGGAAACACCATATATTTT	CASTNWTGGYSGNTIYF
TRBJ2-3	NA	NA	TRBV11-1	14	TGTGCCAGCAGCTCTTGGGGCCGCACAGATACGCAGTATTTT	CASSSWGRTDTQYF
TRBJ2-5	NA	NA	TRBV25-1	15	TGTGCCAGCGGTACCGGGGGAGTGGGCGGGGAGACCCAGTACTTC	CASGTGGVGGETQYF
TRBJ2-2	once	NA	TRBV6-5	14	TGTGCCAGCAGAGGGGATAGGGGCACCGGGGAGCTGTTTTTT	CASRGDRGTGELFF
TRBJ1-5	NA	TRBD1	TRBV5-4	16	TGTGCCAGCAGCGGCACGGACAGGAAGTCCAATCAGCCCCAGCATTTT	CASSGTDRKSNQPQHF
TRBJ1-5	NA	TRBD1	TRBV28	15	TGTGCCAGCAGGCGACAGGGGGGCACCAATCAGCCCCAGCATTTT	CASRRQGGTNQPQHF
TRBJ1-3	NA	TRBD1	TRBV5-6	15	TGTGCCAGCAGCCCGGGACAGGGGACTGGAAACACCATATATTTT	CASSPGQGTGNTIYF
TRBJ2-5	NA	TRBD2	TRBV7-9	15	TGTGCCAGCAGCTCGAAGCGGGAGAGAGGAGAGACCCAGTACTTC	CASSSKRERGETQYF
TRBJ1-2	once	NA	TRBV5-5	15	TGTGCCAGCAGCCGCCTGGAGGGGAAATTCTATGGCTACACCTTC	CASSRLEGKFYGYTF
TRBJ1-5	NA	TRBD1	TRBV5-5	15	TGTGCCAGCAGCTTGGACGGACAGGGAGGCCGGGCCCAGCATTTT	CASSLDGQGGRAQHF
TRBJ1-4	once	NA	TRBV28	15	TGTGCCAGCAGTTCCCAGGGTGCGACTAATGAAAAACTGTTTTTT	CASSSQGATNEKLFF
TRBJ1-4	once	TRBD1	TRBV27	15	TGTGCCAGCGGTACAACCGGGACAGGAGATGAAAAACTGTTTTTT	CASGTTGTGDEKLFF
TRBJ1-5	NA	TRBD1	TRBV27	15	TGTGCCAGCGCCAGGGACAGCTTTAGCAATCAGCCCCAGCATTTT	CASARDSFSNQPQHF
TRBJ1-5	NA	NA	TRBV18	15	TGTGCCAGCTCACCAGCAGCGGGGGAAGGACAGCCCCAGCATTTT	CASSPAAGEGQPQHF
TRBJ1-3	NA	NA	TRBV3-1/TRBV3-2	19	TGTGCCAGCAGCCAAGGGGGGGGCCTCAGTTTTGGCTCTGGAAACACCATATATTTT	CASSQGGGLSFGSGNTIYF
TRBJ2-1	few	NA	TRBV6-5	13	TGTGCCAGCGGGCCCCGGGATAACAATGAGCAGTTCTTC	CASGPRDNNEQFF
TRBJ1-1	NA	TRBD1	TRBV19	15	TGTGCCAGTAGGCATCGGACAGGAACGAACACTGAAGCTTTCTTT	CASRHRTGTNTEAFF
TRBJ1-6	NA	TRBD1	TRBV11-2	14	TGTGCCAGCAGCCAGACAGGGTATAATTCACCCCTCCACTTT	CASSQTGYNSPLHF
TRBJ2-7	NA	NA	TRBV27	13	TGTGCCAGCAGTTTATACCTAGGCTACGAGCAGTACTTC	CASSLYLGYEQYF
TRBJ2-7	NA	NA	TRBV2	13	TGTGCCAGCAGTGATTTTGGACTTTACGAGCAGTACTTC	CASSDFGLYEQYF
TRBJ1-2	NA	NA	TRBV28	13	TGTGCCAGCAGTTTGACAGCTAACTATGGCTACACCTTC	CASSLTANYGYTF
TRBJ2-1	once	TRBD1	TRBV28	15	TGTGCCAGCACATCCGGGACAGGGATTAAAAATGAGCAGTTCTTC	CASTSGTGIKNEQFF
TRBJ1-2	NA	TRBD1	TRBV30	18	TGTGCCTGGATTTCCGACAGGGGGTTTGATAAATCTAACTATGGCTACACCTTC	CAWISDRGFDKSNYGYTF
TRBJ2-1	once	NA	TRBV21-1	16	TGTGCCAGCAGAAAAAAGGCGGGGAGCTCCTACAATGAGCAGTTCTTC	CASRKKAGSSYNEQFF
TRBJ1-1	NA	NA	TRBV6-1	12	TGTGCCAGCAGTGGGGCAGCCGATGAAGCTTTCTTT	CASSGAADEAFF
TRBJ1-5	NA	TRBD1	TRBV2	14	TGTGCCAGCAGTGATACAGGGGGCAATCAGCCCCAGCATTTT	CASSDTGGNQPQHF
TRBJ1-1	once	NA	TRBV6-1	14	TGTGCCAGCAGTGAAACGACAGAGAACACTGAAGCTTTCTTT	CASSETTENTEAFF
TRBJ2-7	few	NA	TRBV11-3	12	TGTGCCAGCTCCCAAGGGAGCTACGAGCAGTACTTC	CASSQGSYEQYF
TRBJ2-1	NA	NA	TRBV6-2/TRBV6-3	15	TGTGCCAGCAGTTTCAGGGTAGAAAATTACAATGAGCAGTTCTTC	CASSFRVENYNEQFF
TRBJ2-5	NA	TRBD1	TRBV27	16	TGTGCCAGCAGTTTATCGCGGACAGGGGGACTGGAGACCCAGTACTTC	CASSLSRTGGLETQYF
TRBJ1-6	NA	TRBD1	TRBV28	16	TGTGCCATCCGGACAGGGGGAAATCTTTTGAATTCACCCCTCCACTTT	CAIRTGGNLLNSPLHF
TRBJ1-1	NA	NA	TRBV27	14	TGTGCCAGCAGCCGTAATGACAGAAACACTGAAGCTTTCTTT	CASSRNDRNTEAFF
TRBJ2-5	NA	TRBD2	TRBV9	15	TGTGCCAGCAGCGGCTTAGCGGGGGGATCGGAGACCCAGTACTTC	CASSGLAGGSETQYF
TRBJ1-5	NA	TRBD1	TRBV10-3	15	TGTGCCATCAGCGCGACAGGGGAGGGCAATCAGCCCCAGCATTTT	CAISATGEGNQPQHF
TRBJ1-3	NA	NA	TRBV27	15	TGTGCCAGCAGTTTATTCTGGGGCCCTGGAAACACCATATATTTT	CASSLFWGPGNTIYF
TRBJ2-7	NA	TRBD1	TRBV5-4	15	TGTGCCAGCACCCCCGGACAGGACAGCTCCTACGAGCAGTACTTC	CASTPGQDSSYEQYF
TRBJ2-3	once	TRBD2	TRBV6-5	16	TGTGCCAGCAGTTACGGGTGGGCTAGCGGGGAGGATACGCAGTATTTT	CASSYGWASGEDTQYF